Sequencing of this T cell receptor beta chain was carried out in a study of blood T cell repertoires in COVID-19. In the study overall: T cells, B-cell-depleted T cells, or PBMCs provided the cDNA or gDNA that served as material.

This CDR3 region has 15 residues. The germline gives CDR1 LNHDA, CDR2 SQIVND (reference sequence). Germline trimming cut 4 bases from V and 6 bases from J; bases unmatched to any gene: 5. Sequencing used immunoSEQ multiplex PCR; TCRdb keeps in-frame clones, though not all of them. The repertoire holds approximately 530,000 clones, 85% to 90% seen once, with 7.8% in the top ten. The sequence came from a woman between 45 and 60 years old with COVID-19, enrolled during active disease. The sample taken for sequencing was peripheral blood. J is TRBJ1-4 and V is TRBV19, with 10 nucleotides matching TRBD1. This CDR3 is CASSTRTGGYEKLFF. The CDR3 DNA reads TGTGCCAGTAGTACCCGGACAGGGGGTTATGAAAAACTGTTTTTT.